Following are 15 T cell receptor beta chains from one sample sequenced in a study of T-cell reconstitution after alpha-beta-depleted transplantation in children. During its preparation, the TCRbeta library received unique molecular identifiers. In TCRdb, the PCR reads were re-called with MiXCR into one record per CDR3 protein. Counted here are 450,000 to 600,000 distinct CDR3 sequences, 10% to 15% occurring once; the ten biggest clones make up 2.2%. Sequencing was performed on PBMCs, mostly from graft donor cells, taken 360 days after TCRalphabeta/CD19-depleted stem cell transplant. These receptors were collected from a male patient younger than 18 who had a stem cell transplant for acute myeloid leukemia, so the T cells may come from the graft donor.

This clonotype was recorded many times. The chain is built from TRBV29-1 and TRBJ2-3, with D uncertain. Germline V CDR1 and CDR2: SQVTM, ANQGSEA. V lost 6 bases, J lost 3 bases, and 7 bases lay in between. The CDR3 is 11 amino acids. As DNA, the CDR3 is TGCAGCGTCATCCGAACAGATACGCAGTATTTT. Protein product: CSVIRTDTQYF.

CDR3: CSAPGGASSGANVLTF. DNA for the CDR3: TGCAGTGCCCCCGGGGGGGCATCTTCCGGGGCCAACGTCCTGACTTTC. V gene TRBV20-1 combines with J gene TRBJ2-6; 8 bases match TRBD2. Germline loops: CDR1 DFQATT, CDR2 SNEGSKA (reference sequence). There are 16 residues in the CDR3. J lost 4 bases, V lost 6 bases, and 11 bases had no gene match.

This clonotype was counted between two and nine times. This CDR3 reads CASNRAGVTDTQYF. DNA of the CDR3: TGTGCCAGCAATAGGGCGGGAGTAACAGATACGCAGTATTTT. This rearrangement joins TRBV7-8 to TRBJ2-3; 7 bases map to TRBD2. The CDR3 covers 14 residues. V lost 7 bases and J lost 3; bases outside the gene matches: 7. Germline V lookup: CDR1 SGHVS, CDR2 FQNEAQ. Based on the CDR3 plus reference TRBV7-8 and TRBJ2-3, the full variable domain is GAGVSQSPRYKVAKRGQDVALRCDPISGHVSLFWYQQALGQGPEFLTYFQNEAQLDKSGLPSDRFFAERPEGSVSTLKIQRTQQEDSAVYLCASNRAGVTDTQYFGPGTRLTVL.

This clonotype appeared a few times. V usage is TRBV10-3 and J usage is TRBJ2-1; D may be TRBD2 (6 bases). V was cut by 7 bases and J by 5 bases, with 15 bases left in between. The V gene's germline CDR1 is ENHRY and CDR2 SYGVKD. The CDR3 is 14 amino acids. The CDR3 DNA reads as TGTGCCATCAACTCGGGACTTTCTAACAATGAGCAGTTCTTC. Translating it yields CAINSGLSNNEQFF.

This clonotype has ten or more counts. The chain has TRBV4-3 and TRBJ2-3; 9 nucleotides align to TRBD2. J was trimmed by 2 bases and V by 1 base; bases with no gene match: 13. CDR1 and CDR2 (germline): LGHNA, YSLEER. There are 19 residues in the CDR3. CDR3 amino acids: CASSQAFPTSGWITDTQYF. The DNA for the CDR3 is TGCGCCAGCAGCCAAGCCTTCCCAACTAGCGGGTGGATCACAGATACGCAGTATTTT.

The CDR3 here is CASGLEPTDEQYF. In DNA form, the CDR3 reads TGTGCCAGCGGACTGGAACCCACGGACGAGCAGTACTTC. This chain links TRBV5-6 with TRBJ2-7, with D tentatively TRBD2 (5 bases). Trimming stripped 7 bases from V and 5 bases from J, with 16 bases between. The length of the CDR3 is 13 residues. Looked up from germline, CDR1 is SGHDT and CDR2 is YYEEEE. The variable domain in full, completed from reference TRBV5-6 and TRBJ2-7, reads DAGVTQSPTHLIKTRGQQVTLRCSPKSGHDTVSWYQQALGQGPQFIFQYYEEEERQRGNFPDRFSGHQFPNYSSELNVNALLLGDSALYLCASGLEPTDEQYFGPGTRLTVT.

This chain connects TRBV12-3 or TRBV12-4 to TRBJ1-1, with TRBD1 identical over 8 bases. This CDR3 is built from 14 residues. Unmatched junction bases numbered 10, after V lost 8 bases and J lost 5 bases. This CDR3 reads CASPSDRGETEAFF. As DNA, the CDR3 is TGTGCCAGCCCCTCCGACAGGGGAGAAACTGAAGCTTTCTTT.

The chain joins TRBV27 to TRBJ2-1, with 14 bases matching TRBD2. The germline gives CDR1 MNHEY, CDR2 SMNVEV (reference sequence). V lost 5 bases to trimming and J lost 2 bases; unmatched junction nucleotides: 8. The CDR3 is made up of 18 amino acids. The CDR3, as DNA: TGTGCCAGCAGTATGGGACTAGCGGGAGTACCGACCTACAATGAGCAGTTCTTC. Its translation is CASSMGLAGVPTYNEQFF.

This clonotype was counted between two and nine times. The V call is TRBV5-1, the J call TRBJ2-4, with TRBD1 as a possible D gene (6 bases). The CDR3 consists of 17 residues. CDR1 and CDR2 (germline): SGHRS, YFSETQ. Between the trimmed V and J ends, which lost 0 bases and 0 bases, there was a span of 13 bases. In DNA, the CDR3 is TGCGCCAGCAGCTTGGAGGGGGACATACTAGCCAAAAACATTCAGTACTTC. Encoded protein: CASSLEGDILAKNIQYF. The full variable domain, in which reference TRBV5-1 and TRBJ2-4 provide the parts outside the CDR3, is KAGVTQTPRYLIKTRGQQVTLSCSPISGHRSVSWYQQTPGQGLQFLFEYFSETQRNKGNFPGRFSGRQFSNSRSEMNVSTLELGDSALYLCASSLEGDILAKNIQYFGAGTRLSVL.

This clonotype was observed a handful of times. This chain joins TRBV6-1 and TRBJ2-5; TRBD2 matches 7 bases. The germline V gene encodes CDR1 MNHNS and CDR2 SASEGT. This CDR3 comprises 14 residues. Trimming removed 6 bases from V and 5 bases from J; junction bases left unmatched: 9. This CDR3 is CASSWRETHETQYF. The DNA of the CDR3 is TGTGCCAGCAGCTGGCGGGAGACACACGAGACCCAGTACTTC.

This chain links TRBV11-3 with TRBJ2-1, with a tentative D call TRBD1 (5 bases). Germline V gene lookup returns CDR1 SGHNT and CDR2 YENEEA. V was trimmed by 0 bases and J by 0 bases, leaving 12 bases between them. This CDR3 contains 17 residues. CDR3 in amino acids: CASSLDGAAGSYNEQFF. CDR3 sequence (DNA): TGTGCCAGCAGCTTAGATGGGGCGGCCGGCTCCTACAATGAGCAGTTCTTC.

This clonotype was seen a few times. The chain recombines TRBV15 with TRBJ2-7, with TRBD2 identical over 11 bases. The CDR3 spans 14 residues. From germline, CDR1 is LNHNV and CDR2 YYDKDF (reference sequence). The V segment lost 9 bases and the J segment 1 base; nucleotides outside the gene matches: 5. CDR3: CATASGRQSYEQYF. The CDR3 region has the DNA TGTGCCACTGCTAGCGGGAGGCAGTCCTACGAGCAGTACTTC.

V is TRBV18 and J is TRBJ2-4; 14 bases fit TRBD2. The CDR3 contains 20 residues. The V gene's germline CDR1 is KGHSH and CDR2 LQKENI. Losses at the gene ends were 3 bases for V and 0 bases for J; bases not matched to a gene: 10. CDR3 sequence reads: CASSPLSTSGRALAKNIQYF. The CDR3 nucleotides are TGTGCCAGCTCACCGTTGTCGACTAGCGGGAGGGCTTTAGCCAAAAACATTCAGTACTTC.

The J gene is TRBJ1-2, the V gene TRBV28, with D maybe TRBD1 (6 bases). V lost 6 bases, J lost 6 bases, and 23 bases lay in between. Germline CDR1 and CDR2: MDHEN and SYDVKM. CDR3 length: 16 residues. The CDR3 nucleotides are TGTGCCAGCAGACTACAGGGATCGGGGCCCCGACATGGCTACACCTTC. Its protein product is CASRLQGSGPRHGYTF.

This clonotype has just a few counts. The chain combines TRBV27 with TRBJ2-1, with TRBD2 identical over 14 bases. The CDR3 sequence is 18 residues long. The junction had 18 bases not matched to a gene; V was cut back by 8 bases and J by 9 bases. The V gene's germline CDR1 is MNHEY and CDR2 SMNVEV (reference sequence). The CDR3 DNA follows: TGTGCCAGCTTTATCCGACTAGCGGGAGGGGAGGACTACGGTGAGCAGTTCTTC. This translates into CASFIRLAGGEDYGEQFF.